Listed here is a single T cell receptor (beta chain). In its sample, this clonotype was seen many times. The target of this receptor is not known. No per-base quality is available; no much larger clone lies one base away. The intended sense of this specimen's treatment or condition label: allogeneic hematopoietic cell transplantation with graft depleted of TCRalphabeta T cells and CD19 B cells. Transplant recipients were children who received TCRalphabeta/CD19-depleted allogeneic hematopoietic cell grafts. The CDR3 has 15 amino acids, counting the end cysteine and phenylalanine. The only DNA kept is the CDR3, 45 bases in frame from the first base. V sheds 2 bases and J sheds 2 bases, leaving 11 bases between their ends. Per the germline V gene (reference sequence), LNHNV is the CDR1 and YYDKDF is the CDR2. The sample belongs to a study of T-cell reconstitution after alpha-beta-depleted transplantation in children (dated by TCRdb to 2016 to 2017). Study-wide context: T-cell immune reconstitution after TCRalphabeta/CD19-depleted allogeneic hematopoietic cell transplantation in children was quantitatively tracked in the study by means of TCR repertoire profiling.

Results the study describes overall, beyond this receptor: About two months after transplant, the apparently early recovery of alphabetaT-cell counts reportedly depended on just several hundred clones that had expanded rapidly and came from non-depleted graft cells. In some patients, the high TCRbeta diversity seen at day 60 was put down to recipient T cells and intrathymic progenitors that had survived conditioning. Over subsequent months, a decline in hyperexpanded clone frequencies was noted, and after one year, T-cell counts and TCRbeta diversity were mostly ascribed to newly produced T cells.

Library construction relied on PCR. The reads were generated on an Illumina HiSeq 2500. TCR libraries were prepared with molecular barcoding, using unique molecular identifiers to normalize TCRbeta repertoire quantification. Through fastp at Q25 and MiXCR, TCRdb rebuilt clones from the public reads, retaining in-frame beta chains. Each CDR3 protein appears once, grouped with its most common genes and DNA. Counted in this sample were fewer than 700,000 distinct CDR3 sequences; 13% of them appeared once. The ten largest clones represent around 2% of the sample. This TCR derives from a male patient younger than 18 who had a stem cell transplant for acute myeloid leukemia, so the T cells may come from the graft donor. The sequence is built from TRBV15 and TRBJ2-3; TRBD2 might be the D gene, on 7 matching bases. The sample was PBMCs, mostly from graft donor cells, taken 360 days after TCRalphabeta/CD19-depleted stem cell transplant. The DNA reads TGTGCCACCAGCAGACTGGGGGGGGCCACAGATACGCAGTATTTT. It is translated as CATSRLGGATDTQYF.